What follows is one T cell receptor beta chain and its context. Its cognate antigen is unknown. The data originate from a study of chemoradiotherapy in HPV16-positive cancers. As for the study in general: Candidate HPV-specific clones and shared TCR motifs came from a couple of HPV16-positive patients.

The CDR3 contains 14 residues. The ends were cut back, 5 bases at V and 3 bases at J, with 14 bases in the middle. The germline CDR1 and CDR2 sequences are MDHEN and SYDVKM. Samples were taken several times over chemoradiotherapy. Whole-study findings and limits: Non-HPV-specific T cells did not expand in tumors during treatment, whereas candidate HPV-specific clones and E7-related motifs did. Better recurrence-free survival went with HPV-responsive T-cell expansion in HPV16-positive patients.

Clones were sequenced by immunoSEQ multiplex PCR, and TCRdb holds only the in-frame ones, with some missing. The data show approximately 9,000 clones, 60% to 75% seen once. The clonotype was recovered from a human donor with HPV-associated anogenital cancer. The specimen comprised tumor tissue, sampled from a patient who underwent chemoradiotherapy. V and J are TRBV28 and TRBJ2-7, with D tentatively TRBD1 (6 bases). The CDR3 coding sequence is TGTGCCAGCAGTCCCCGGGGACACTTCTACGAGCAGTACTTC. It translates to CASSPRGHFYEQYF.